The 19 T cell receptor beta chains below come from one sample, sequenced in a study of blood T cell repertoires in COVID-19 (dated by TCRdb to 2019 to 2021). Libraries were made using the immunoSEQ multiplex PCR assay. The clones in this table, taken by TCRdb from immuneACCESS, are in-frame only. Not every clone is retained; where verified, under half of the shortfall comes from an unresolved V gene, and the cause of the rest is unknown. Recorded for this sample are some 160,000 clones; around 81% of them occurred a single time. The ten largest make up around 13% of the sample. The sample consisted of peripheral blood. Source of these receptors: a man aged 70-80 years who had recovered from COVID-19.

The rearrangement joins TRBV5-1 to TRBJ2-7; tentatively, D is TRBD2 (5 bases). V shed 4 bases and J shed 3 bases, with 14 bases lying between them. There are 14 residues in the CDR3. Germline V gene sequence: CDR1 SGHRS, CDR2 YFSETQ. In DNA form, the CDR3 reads TGCGCCAGCAGCCGGGGTGGAGAGAACTACGAGCAGTACTTC. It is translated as CASSRGGENYEQYF. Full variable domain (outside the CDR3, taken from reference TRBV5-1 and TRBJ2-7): KAGVTQTPRYLIKTRGQQVTLSCSPISGHRSVSWYQQTPGQGLQFLFEYFSETQRNKGNFPGRFSGRQFSNSRSEMNVSTLELGDSALYLCASSRGGENYEQYFGPGTRLTVT.

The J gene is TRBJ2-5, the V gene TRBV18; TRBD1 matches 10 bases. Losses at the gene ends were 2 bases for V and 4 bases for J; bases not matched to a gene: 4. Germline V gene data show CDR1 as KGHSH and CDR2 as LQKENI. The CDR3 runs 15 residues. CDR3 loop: CASSPTTGGVETQYF. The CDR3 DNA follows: TGTGCCAGCTCACCAACGACAGGGGGCGTAGAGACCCAGTACTTC.

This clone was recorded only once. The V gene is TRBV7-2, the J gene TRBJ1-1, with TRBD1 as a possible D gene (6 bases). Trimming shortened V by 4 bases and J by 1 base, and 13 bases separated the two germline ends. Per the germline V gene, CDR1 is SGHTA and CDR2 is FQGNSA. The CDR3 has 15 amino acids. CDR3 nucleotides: TGTGCCAGCAGCTCGGACAGACTCCAGAACACTGAAGCTTTCTTT. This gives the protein CASSSDRLQNTEAFF. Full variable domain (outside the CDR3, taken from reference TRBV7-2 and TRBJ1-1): GAGVSQSPSNKVTEKGKDVELRCDPISGHTALYWYRQSLGQGLEFLIYFQGNSAPDKSGLPSDRFSAERTGGSVSTLTIQRTQQEDSAVYLCASSSDRLQNTEAFFGQGTRLTVV.

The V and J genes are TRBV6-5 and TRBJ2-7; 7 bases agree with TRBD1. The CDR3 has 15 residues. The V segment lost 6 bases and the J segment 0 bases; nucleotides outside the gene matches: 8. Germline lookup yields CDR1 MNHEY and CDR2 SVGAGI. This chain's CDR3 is CASSAGTASSYEQYF. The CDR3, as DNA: TGTGCCAGCAGCGCCGGGACAGCGAGCTCCTACGAGCAGTACTTC.

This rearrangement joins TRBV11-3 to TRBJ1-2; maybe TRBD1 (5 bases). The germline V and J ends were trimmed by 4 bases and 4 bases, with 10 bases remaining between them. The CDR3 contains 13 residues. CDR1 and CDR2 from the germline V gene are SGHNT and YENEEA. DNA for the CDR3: TGTGCCAGCAGCTCCCCGGGGGGCTATGGCTACACCTTC. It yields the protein CASSSPGGYGYTF.

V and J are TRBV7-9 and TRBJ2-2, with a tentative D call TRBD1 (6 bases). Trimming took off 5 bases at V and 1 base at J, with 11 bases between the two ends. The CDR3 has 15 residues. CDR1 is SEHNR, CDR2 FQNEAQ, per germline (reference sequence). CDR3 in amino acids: CASSPQGQNTGELFF. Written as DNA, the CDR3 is TGTGCCAGCAGCCCTCAGGGACAGAACACCGGGGAGCTGTTTTTT.

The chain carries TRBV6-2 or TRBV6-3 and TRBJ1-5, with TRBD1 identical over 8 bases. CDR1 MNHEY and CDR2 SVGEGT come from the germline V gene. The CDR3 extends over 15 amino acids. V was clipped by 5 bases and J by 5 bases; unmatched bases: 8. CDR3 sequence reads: CASSRTGGSYQPQHF. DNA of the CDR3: TGTGCCAGCAGTAGAACAGGGGGGTCTTATCAGCCCCAGCATTTT.

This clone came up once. CDR3 protein: CASGLGRLMNTEAFF. In DNA form, the CDR3 reads TGTGCTAGTGGTTTGGGGAGGTTAATGAACACTGAAGCTTTCTTT. The J gene is TRBJ1-1, the V gene TRBV12-5; D remains unclear. CDR1 is LGHNT, CDR2 FRNRAP, per germline. CDR3 length: 15 residues. V was shortened by 1 base and J by 0 bases, with 9 bases between the two germline ends.

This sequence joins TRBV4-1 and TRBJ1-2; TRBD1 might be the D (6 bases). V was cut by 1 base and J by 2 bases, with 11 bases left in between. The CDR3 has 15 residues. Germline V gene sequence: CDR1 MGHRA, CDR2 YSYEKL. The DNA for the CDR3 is TGCGCCAGCAGCCAAGTTGAAAGGGGGAACTATGGCTACACCTTC. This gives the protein CASSQVERGNYGYTF.

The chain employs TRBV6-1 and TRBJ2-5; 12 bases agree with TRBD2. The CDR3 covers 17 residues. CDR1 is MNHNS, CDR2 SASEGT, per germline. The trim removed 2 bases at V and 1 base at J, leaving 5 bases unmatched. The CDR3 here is CASSEPTSGRFQETQYF. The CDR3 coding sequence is TGTGCCAGCAGTGAACCTACTAGCGGGAGGTTCCAAGAGACCCAGTACTTC.

The CDR3 sequence is CASTEITANYGYTF. As DNA, the CDR3 is TGTGCCAGCACGGAGATTACAGCTAACTATGGCTACACCTTC. V is TRBV7-9 and J is TRBJ1-2; D remains unclear. V lost 7 bases, J lost 0 bases, and 12 bases lay in between. Germline lookup yields CDR1 SEHNR and CDR2 FQNEAQ (reference sequence). The CDR3 is made up of 14 amino acids.

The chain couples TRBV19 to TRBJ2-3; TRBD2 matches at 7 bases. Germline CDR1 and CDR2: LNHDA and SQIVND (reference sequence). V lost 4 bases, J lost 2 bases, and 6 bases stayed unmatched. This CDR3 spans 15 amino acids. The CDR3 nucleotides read TGTGCCAGTAGTAGTACTAGCGCGTTCACAGATACGCAGTATTTT. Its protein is CASSSTSAFTDTQYF. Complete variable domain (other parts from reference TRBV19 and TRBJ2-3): DGGITQSPKYLFRKEGQNVTLSCEQNLNHDAMYWYRQDPGQGLRLIYYSQIVNDFQKGDIAEGYSVSREKKESFPLTVTSAQKNPTAFYLCASSSTSAFTDTQYFGPGTRLTVL.

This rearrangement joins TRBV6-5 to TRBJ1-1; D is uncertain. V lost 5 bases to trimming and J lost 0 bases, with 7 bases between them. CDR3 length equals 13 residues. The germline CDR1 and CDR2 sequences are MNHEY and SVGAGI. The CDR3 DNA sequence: TGTGCCAGCAGTCTACAGCTGAACACTGAAGCTTTCTTT. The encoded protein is CASSLQLNTEAFF.

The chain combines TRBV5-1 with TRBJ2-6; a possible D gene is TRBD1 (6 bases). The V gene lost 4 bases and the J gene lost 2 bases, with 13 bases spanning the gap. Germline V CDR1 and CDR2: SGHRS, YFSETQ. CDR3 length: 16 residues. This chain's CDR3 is CASSVTGITGANVLTF. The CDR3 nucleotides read TGCGCCAGCAGCGTCACAGGGATCACTGGGGCCAACGTCCTGACTTTC. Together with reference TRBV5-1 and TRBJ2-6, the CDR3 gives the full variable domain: KAGVTQTPRYLIKTRGQQVTLSCSPISGHRSVSWYQQTPGQGLQFLFEYFSETQRNKGNFPGRFSGRQFSNSRSEMNVSTLELGDSALYLCASSVTGITGANVLTFGAGSRLTVL.

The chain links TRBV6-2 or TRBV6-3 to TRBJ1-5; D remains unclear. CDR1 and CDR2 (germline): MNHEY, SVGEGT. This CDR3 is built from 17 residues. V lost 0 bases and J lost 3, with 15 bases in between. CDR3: CASSYSALQANNQPQHF. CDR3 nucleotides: TGTGCCAGCAGTTACTCAGCATTGCAGGCAAACAATCAGCCCCAGCATTTT.

As DNA, the CDR3 is TGTGCCAGCAGCCTGGTCGCACAGGGGGCTCTTGGCTACACCTTC. Amino acid sequence: CASSLVAQGALGYTF. The chain couples TRBV6-2 or TRBV6-3 to TRBJ1-2, with 9 bases identical to TRBD1. V gave up 6 bases and J gave up 7 bases; unmatched junction bases: 12. The CDR3 totals 15 residues. Germline CDR1 is MNHEY and CDR2 is SVGEGT.

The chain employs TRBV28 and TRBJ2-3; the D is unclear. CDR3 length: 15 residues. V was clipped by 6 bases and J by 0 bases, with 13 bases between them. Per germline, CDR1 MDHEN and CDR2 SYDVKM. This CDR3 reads CASSPYSLSTDTQYF. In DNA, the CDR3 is TGTGCCAGCAGCCCATACAGTCTCAGCACAGATACGCAGTATTTT.

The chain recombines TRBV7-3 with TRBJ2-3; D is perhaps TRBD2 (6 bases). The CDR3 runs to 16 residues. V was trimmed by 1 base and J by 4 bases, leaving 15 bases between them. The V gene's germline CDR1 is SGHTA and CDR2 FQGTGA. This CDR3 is CASSLNPSGVSDTQYF. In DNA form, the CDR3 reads TGTGCCAGCAGCTTAAATCCATCGGGGGTGTCAGATACGCAGTATTTT.

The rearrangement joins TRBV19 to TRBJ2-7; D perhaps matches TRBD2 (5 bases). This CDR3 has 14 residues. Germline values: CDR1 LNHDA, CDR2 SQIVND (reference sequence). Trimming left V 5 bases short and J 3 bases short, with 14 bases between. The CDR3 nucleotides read TGTGCCAGTAGTGGGTGGGAGTCCGACTACGAGCAGTACTTC. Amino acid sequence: CASSGWESDYEQYF.